The 21 T cell receptor beta chains given below trace back to one sample, sequenced in a study of blood T cell repertoires in COVID-19. Data came from immunoSEQ multiplex PCR; TCRdb stores just in-frame clones and leaves some out. The sample records around 110,000 clones, over 55% being singletons. The sample comprised peripheral blood. Every receptor here comes from a human donor with acute or convalescent COVID-19. The donor label of this sample is uncertain.

This chain links TRBV6-1 with TRBJ2-7; TRBD1 matches at 9 bases. Germline V lookup: CDR1 MNHNS, CDR2 SASEGT. With V trimmed by 1 base and J by 4 bases, 5 bases remained unmatched. The CDR3 covers 15 residues. The CDR3 DNA sequence: TGTGCCAGCAGTGAAGGGGGGACAGGGTGGTACGAGCAGTACTTC. The encoded protein is CASSEGGTGWYEQYF.

V gene TRBV5-1 combines with J gene TRBJ1-1; D gene uncertain. Germline V gene sequence: CDR1 SGHRS, CDR2 YFSETQ. This CDR3 is 14 amino acids long. V was pared by 5 bases and J by 0 bases, with 11 bases between. In DNA, the CDR3 is TGCGCCAGCAGTATTTCCACAGTGAACACTGAAGCTTTCTTT. It specifies CASSISTVNTEAFF.

As concerns this clone: This same CDR3 is encoded by further DNA sequences in the sample. The chain has TRBV5-1 and TRBJ2-2, with 8 bases aligning to TRBD1. Germline values: CDR1 SGHRS, CDR2 YFSETQ. The ends lost 7 bases at V and 1 base at J; junction bases unmatched: 0. The CDR3 extends over 13 amino acids. The chain's CDR3 is CASGQGNTGELFF. The CDR3 DNA sequence: TGCGCCAGCGGACAGGGGAACACCGGGGAGCTGTTTTTT.

The genes are TRBV30 and TRBJ1-1; TRBD1 agrees at 8 bases. The germline V gene has CDR1 GTSNPN and CDR2 SVGIG (reference sequence). The CDR3 spans 14 residues. Trimming took 3 bases from V and 4 from J; bases not matched to a gene: 7. In DNA form, the CDR3 reads TGTGCCTGGAGACCAGGGGGCTGGATCACTGAAGCTTTCTTT. Residues: CAWRPGGWITEAFF.

The chain carries TRBV27 and TRBJ1-6, with D perhaps TRBD1 (5 bases). The CDR3 has 14 residues. Trimming removed 4 bases from V and 6 bases from J, with 10 bases in between. The germline gives CDR1 MNHEY, CDR2 SMNVEV (reference sequence). The CDR3 is CASSWNRPNSPLHF. CDR3 bases: TGTGCCAGCAGTTGGAACAGGCCTAATTCACCCCTCCACTTT.

This clone occurred once. The CDR3 sequence: CASSEALQNSNQPQHF. DNA of the CDR3: TGTGCCAGCAGTGAAGCCTTGCAGAATAGCAATCAGCCCCAGCATTTT. The chain uses TRBV6-1 and TRBJ1-5; D is uncertain. From germline, CDR1 is MNHNS and CDR2 SASEGT. There are 16 residues in the CDR3. Between the trimmed V and J ends, which lost 0 bases and 0 bases, there was a span of 9 bases.

The rearrangement links TRBV7-8 to TRBJ2-2; D perhaps matches TRBD2 (5 bases). Germline V gene data show CDR1 as SGHVS and CDR2 as FQNEAQ. The CDR3 is 14 amino acids. The V and J ends lost 1 base and 6 bases respectively, with 9 bases between them. CDR3: CASSLGTPAGELFF. As DNA, the CDR3 is TGTGCCAGCAGCTTAGGGACTCCCGCCGGGGAGCTGTTTTTT.

V gene TRBV3-1 (or the pseudogene TRBV3-2) combines with J gene TRBJ1-2, with TRBD1 matching over 10 bases. In germline, CDR1 is LGHDT, CDR2 YNNKEL (reference sequence). CDR3 length: 14 residues. J was trimmed by 8 bases and V by 4 bases; bases with no gene match: 7. CDR3 coding DNA: TGTGCCAGCAGCCCTAGGGACAGGGGAGGAGGCTACACCTTC. It translates to CASSPRDRGGGYTF.

The rearrangement links TRBV6-1 to TRBJ1-3, with D tentatively TRBD1 (6 bases). V lost 2 bases to trimming and J lost 0 bases, with 11 bases between them. There are 16 residues in the CDR3. The germline gives CDR1 MNHNS, CDR2 SASEGT. The CDR3 is CASSERGTSSGNTIYF. The CDR3 region has the DNA TGTGCCAGCAGTGAAAGGGGGACTAGCTCTGGAAACACCATATATTTT.

This clone came up a few times. The genes are TRBV4-1 and TRBJ1-1; TRBD1 matches 8 bases. CDR3 length: 14 residues. The trim removed 3 bases at V and 5 bases at J, leaving 5 bases unmatched. Germline V CDR1 and CDR2: MGHRA, YSYEKL. CDR3 sequence: CASSQTGVLTEAFF. In nucleotides, the CDR3 is TGCGCCAGCAGCCAGACAGGGGTTTTAACTGAAGCTTTCTTT.

The chain couples TRBV14 to TRBJ2-7; TRBD1 is a possible D gene (6 bases). CDR3 length equals 13 residues. Germline CDR1 is SGHDN and CDR2 is FVKESK. The V end lost 3 bases, the J end lost 3 bases, and 9 bases lay between the germline ends. CDR3 in DNA: TGTGCCAGCAGCCAGGGGACACTCTACGAGCAGTACGTC. Translation gives CASSQGTLYEQYV.

The chain uses TRBV10-2 and TRBJ2-5; 9 positions agree with TRBD2. This CDR3 is 14 amino acids long. J lost 5 bases, V lost 6 bases, and 7 bases had no gene match. Germline CDR1 WSHSY, CDR2 SAAADI. In DNA form, the CDR3 reads TGCGCCAGCAGAGGCGGGGGGGCGGTGGAGACCCAGTACTTC. Its translation is CASRGGGAVETQYF.

This rearrangement joins TRBV5-1 to TRBJ2-7, with 7 nucleotides matching TRBD1. The V and J ends lost 3 bases and 0 bases, in that order; junction bases with no gene match: 3. Germline CDR1 and CDR2: SGHRS and YFSETQ. There are 14 residues in the CDR3. The chain's CDR3 is CASSWDSFSYEQYF. DNA for the CDR3: TGCGCCAGCAGCTGGGACAGTTTCTCCTACGAGCAGTACTTC.

This clone has just one count. This rearrangement joins TRBV11-2 to TRBJ1-5, with a weak D call TRBD1 (6 bases). V was trimmed by 2 bases and J by 1 base, leaving 15 bases between them. Germline assignment: CDR1 SGHAT and CDR2 FQNNGV. This CDR3 spans 17 amino acids. The CDR3 sequence: CASSLQRRQGSNQPQHF. CDR3 bases: TGTGCCAGCAGCTTACAAAGGCGGCAGGGGAGCAATCAGCCCCAGCATTTT.

This chain uses TRBV3-1 (or the pseudogene TRBV3-2) with TRBJ2-1; 7 bases fit TRBD2. From germline, CDR1 is LGHDT and CDR2 YNNKEL (reference sequence). The CDR3 runs to 16 residues. J gave up 3 bases and V 4 bases, and 9 bases lay outside the gene matches. CDR3 amino acids: CASSPGLSADYNEQFF. CDR3 in DNA: TGTGCCAGCAGCCCGGGACTATCAGCCGACTACAATGAGCAGTTCTTC.

The V call is TRBV7-2, the J call TRBJ1-1; D gene ambiguous. The V gene lost 0 bases and the J gene lost 2 bases, with 7 bases spanning the gap. The CDR3 totals 14 residues. CDR1 is SGHTA, CDR2 FQGNSA, per germline. CDR3 amino acids: CASSLAEINTEAFF. Here the CDR3 DNA reads TGTGCCAGCAGCTTAGCTGAGATCAACACTGAAGCTTTCTTT.

This rearrangement joins TRBV7-6 to TRBJ1-1; D may be TRBD1 (5 bases). V gave up 8 bases and J gave up 5 bases, with 9 bases separating them. The germline V gene has CDR1 SGHVS and CDR2 FNYEAQ. The CDR3 has 11 amino acids. The CDR3 coding sequence is TGTGCCAGCCAAACAGGTACTGAAGCTTTCTTT. Translated, it gives CASQTGTEAFF.

This sequence joins TRBV5-8 and TRBJ2-3, with D perhaps TRBD1 (6 bases). CDR3 length equals 14 residues. Germline-derived CDR1 and CDR2 are SGHTS and YDEGEE. With 0 bases removed from V and 6 bases from J, the gap between germline ends came to 11 bases. The CDR3: CASSLGQGLDTQYF. The CDR3 nucleotides are TGTGCCAGCAGCTTGGGCCAGGGGTTGGATACGCAGTATTTT.

In this sample, this clone turned up many times. This rearrangement joins TRBV7-2 to TRBJ2-1; D may be TRBD1 (6 bases). V was cut by 2 bases and J by 9 bases, with 14 bases left in between. CDR3 length: 14 amino acids. Germline lookup yields CDR1 SGHTA and CDR2 FQGNSA. The CDR3 DNA reads TGTGCCAGCAGCTTATCGACAGGAAACCTTGAGCAGTTCTTC. Translating gives CASSLSTGNLEQFF. Supplemented by reference TRBV7-2 and TRBJ2-1, the full variable domain reads GAGVSQSPSNKVTEKGKDVELRCDPISGHTALYWYRQSLGQGLEFLIYFQGNSAPDKSGLPSDRFSAERTGGSVSTLTIQRTQQEDSAVYLCASSLSTGNLEQFFGPGTRLTVL.

The chain joins TRBV29-1 to TRBJ2-2; TRBD1 might be the D (6 bases). The CDR3 covers 13 residues. CDR1 SQVTM and CDR2 ANQGSEA come from the germline V gene. V lost 5 bases to trimming and J lost 3 bases, with 10 bases between them. CDR3 DNA sequence: TGCAGCGTTTCATACAGGGACACCGGGGAGCTGTTTTTT. Amino acid sequence: CSVSYRDTGELFF.

This chain connects TRBV9 to TRBJ2-2; D ambiguous. The CDR3 covers 15 residues. Trimming cost V 1 base and J 0 bases, with 7 bases left between them. In germline, CDR1 is SGDLS, CDR2 YYNGEE. For the CDR3, the DNA is TGTGCCAGCAGCGTAATTGGCACGAACACCGGGGAGCTGTTTTTT. Translation gives CASSVIGTNTGELFF.